This T cell receptor beta chain was recovered during a study of identifying expanded T cells in peripheral blood. TCRdb keeps only in-frame clones here, not all; method: immunoSEQ multiplex PCR. The sample lists fewer than 110,000 clones, around 88% occurring once. This CDR3 has 13 residues. The germline gives CDR1 GTSNPN, CDR2 SVGIG (reference sequence). The junction had 4 bases not matched to a gene; V was cut back by 7 bases and J by 6 bases. This clone appeared a few times. The chain uses TRBV30 and TRBJ2-3; TRBD2 matches at 13 bases. The sequenced sample was blood. This receptor was obtained from a person between 18 and 70 years old in good health. The CDR3 DNA sequence: TGTGCCTCGGGACTAGCGGGGTCGGATACGCAGTATTTT. Its protein is CASGLAGSDTQYF.